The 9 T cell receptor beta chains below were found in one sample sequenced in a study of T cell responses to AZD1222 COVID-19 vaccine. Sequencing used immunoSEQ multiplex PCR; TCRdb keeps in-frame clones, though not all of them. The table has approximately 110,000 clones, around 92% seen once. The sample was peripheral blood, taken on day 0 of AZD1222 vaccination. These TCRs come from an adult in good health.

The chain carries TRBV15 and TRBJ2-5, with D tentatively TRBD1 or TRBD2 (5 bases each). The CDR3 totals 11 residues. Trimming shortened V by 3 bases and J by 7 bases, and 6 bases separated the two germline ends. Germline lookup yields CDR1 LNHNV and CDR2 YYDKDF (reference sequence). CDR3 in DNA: TGTGCCACCAGCAGTGGGGGGACCCAGTACTTC. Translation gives CATSSGGTQYF.

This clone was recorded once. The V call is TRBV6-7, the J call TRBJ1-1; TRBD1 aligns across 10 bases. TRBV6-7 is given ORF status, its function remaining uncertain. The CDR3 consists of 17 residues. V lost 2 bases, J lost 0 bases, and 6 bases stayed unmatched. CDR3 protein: CASSYPGQGEMNTEAFF. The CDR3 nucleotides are TGTGCCAGCAGTTACCCCGGACAGGGGGAAATGAACACTGAAGCTTTCTTT.

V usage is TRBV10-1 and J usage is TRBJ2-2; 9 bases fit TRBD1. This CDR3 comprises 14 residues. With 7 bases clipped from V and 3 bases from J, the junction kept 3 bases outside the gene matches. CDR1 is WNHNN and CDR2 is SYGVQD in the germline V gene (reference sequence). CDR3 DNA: TGCGCCAGCAAGGGACAGGGTCACACCGGGGAGCTGTTTTTT. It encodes CASKGQGHTGELFF.

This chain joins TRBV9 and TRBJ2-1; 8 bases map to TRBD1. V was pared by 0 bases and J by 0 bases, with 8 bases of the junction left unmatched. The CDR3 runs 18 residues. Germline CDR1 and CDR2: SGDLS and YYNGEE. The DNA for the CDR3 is TGTGCCAGCAGCGTAGGGCGGCAGGGGGCAAGCTCCTACAATGAGCAGTTCTTC. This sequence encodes CASSVGRQGASSYNEQFF.

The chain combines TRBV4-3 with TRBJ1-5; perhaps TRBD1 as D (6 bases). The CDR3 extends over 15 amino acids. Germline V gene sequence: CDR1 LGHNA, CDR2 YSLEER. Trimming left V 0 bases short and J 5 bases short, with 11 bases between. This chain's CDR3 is CASSQERGAHQPQHF. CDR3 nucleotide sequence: TGCGCCAGCAGCCAAGAACGGGGGGCGCATCAGCCCCAGCATTTT.

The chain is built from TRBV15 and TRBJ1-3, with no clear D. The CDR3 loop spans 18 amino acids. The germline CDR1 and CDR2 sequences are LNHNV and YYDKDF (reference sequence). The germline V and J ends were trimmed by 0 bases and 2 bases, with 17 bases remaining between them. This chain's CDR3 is CATSRDFASSHAGNTIYF. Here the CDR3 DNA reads TGTGCCACCAGCAGAGATTTTGCGTCTTCGCATGCTGGAAACACCATATATTTT.

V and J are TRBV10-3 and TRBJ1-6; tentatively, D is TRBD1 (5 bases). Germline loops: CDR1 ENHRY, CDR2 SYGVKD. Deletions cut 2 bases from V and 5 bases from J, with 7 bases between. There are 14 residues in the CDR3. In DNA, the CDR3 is TGTGCCATCAGTGAGGGCAGGGATAATTCACCCCTCCACTTT. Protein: CAISEGRDNSPLHF.

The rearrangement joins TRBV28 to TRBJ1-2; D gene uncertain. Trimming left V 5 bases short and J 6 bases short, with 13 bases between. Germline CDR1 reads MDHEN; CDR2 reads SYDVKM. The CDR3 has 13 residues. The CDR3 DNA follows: TGTGCCAGCAGTCCCCCGTCGGGTAATGGCTACACCTTC. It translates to CASSPPSGNGYTF.

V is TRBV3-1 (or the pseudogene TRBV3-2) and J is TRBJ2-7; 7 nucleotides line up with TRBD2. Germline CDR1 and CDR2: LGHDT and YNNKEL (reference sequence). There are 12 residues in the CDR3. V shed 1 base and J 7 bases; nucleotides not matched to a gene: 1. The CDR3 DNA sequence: TGTGCCAGCAGCCAAGGGGAGGGGGAGCAGTACTTC. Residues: CASSQGEGEQYF.